The sequence of this T cell receptor (beta chain) was determined in a study of T-cell memory formation after mild COVID-19. With 0 bases removed from V and 0 bases from J, the gap between germline ends came to 14 bases. The CDR3 sequence is 16 residues long. Germline V gene data show CDR1 as SQVTM and CDR2 as ANQGSEA. This clonotype came up once. Its cognate antigen is unknown. General study results and limits: Nothing confirmed that second-wave clones peaking on day 37 were specific for SARS-CoV-2. Certain responding clones were present in pre-infection memory, suggesting participation of cross-reactive memory. Later expanders leaned toward CD4+, whereas clones contracting from day 15 to 85 were balanced CD4/CD8.

TCRalpha and TCRbeta libraries used 5'RACE with constant-segment primers and UMIs. TCRdb fed the 5' RACE reads into MiXCR, producing one record per CDR3 protein. The repertoire has 110,000 to 150,000 distinct CDR3 sequences, around 25% of them found once; the top ten carry roughly 25%. The J gene is TRBJ1-2, the V gene TRBV29-1; D may be TRBD1 (5 bases). This receptor was taken from an adult woman who had mild COVID-19 (a few samples of this study predate the infection). Cell type and time point are not known. The specimen sequenced was PBMCs or a T cell subset sorted from them (not recorded which). In DNA, the CDR3 is TGCAGCGTTGAAGAGGGCAGGGAATTAACTAACTATGGCTACACCTTC. It translates to CSVEEGRELTNYGYTF.